The 9 T cell receptor beta chains below all came from one sample that was sequenced in a study of T-cell memory formation after mild COVID-19. TCRdb recomputed calls from the 5' RACE reads with MiXCR, one row per CDR3 protein. The sample lists approximately 82,000 distinct CDR3 sequences, 10% to 15% occurring once. Sequencing input: PBMCs or a T cell subset sorted from them (not recorded which). The receptor source for this set is a man between 18 and 35 years old who had mild COVID-19 (a few samples of this study predate the infection). Cell type and time point are not known.

The rearrangement links TRBV12-3 or TRBV12-4 to TRBJ2-2; 9 bases align to TRBD1. Germline trimming cut 6 bases from V and 5 bases from J; bases unmatched to any gene: 7. The CDR3 contains 15 residues. The CDR3 DNA is TGTGCCAGCAGACCTAGGGGACAGGGTACCGGGGAGCTGTTTTTT. It is translated as CASRPRGQGTGELFF.

This clonotype appeared many times. The chain joins TRBV20-1 to TRBJ2-2, with no clear D. Germline loops: CDR1 DFQATT, CDR2 SNEGSKA (reference sequence). The CDR3 has 15 residues. Trimming took off 2 bases at V and 3 bases at J, with 13 bases between the two ends. This CDR3 reads CSARMDGRDTGELFF. The CDR3 coding sequence is TGCAGTGCTAGAATGGACGGTAGGGACACCGGGGAGCTGTTTTTT.

The V and J genes are TRBV5-1 and TRBJ2-1, with 11 bases fitting TRBD2. The junction had 5 bases not matched to a gene; V was cut back by 4 bases and J by 8 bases. The CDR3 contains 14 residues. Germline CDR1 and CDR2: SGHRS and YFSETQ. Here the CDR3 DNA reads TGCGCCAGCAGCCTAGCGGGGGGACCCTATGAGCAGTTCTTC. Translation gives CASSLAGGPYEQFF.

This clonotype was counted only a few times. Here the CDR3 DNA reads TGTGCCAGCAGCGTAGGGTGGCTAGCGGGGGCCAGAGAGAACAATGAGCAGTTCTTC. Encoded protein: CASSVGWLAGARENNEQFF. The V and J genes are TRBV9 and TRBJ2-1; 10 bases align to TRBD2. The CDR3 covers 19 residues. Germline V CDR1 and CDR2: SGDLS, YYNGEE. Trimming took 0 bases from V and 5 from J; bases not matched to a gene: 14.

This clonotype was detected only a few times. The chain has TRBV27 and TRBJ2-7; 14 positions agree with TRBD2. Germline values: CDR1 MNHEY, CDR2 SMNVEV (reference sequence). Trimming took 5 bases from V and 5 from J; bases not matched to a gene: 2. CDR3 length: 14 residues. CDR3 coding DNA: TGTGCCAGCAGTCAGGGACTAGCGGGGGACGAGCAGTACTTC. Encoded protein: CASSQGLAGDEQYF.

The V call is TRBV4-2, the J call TRBJ2-1, with TRBD2 identical over 7 bases. The J segment lost 9 bases and the V segment lost 0 bases, leaving 14 bases of the junction unmatched. Per germline, CDR1 LGHNA and CDR2 YNFKEQ. The CDR3 covers 17 residues. CDR3 DNA sequence: TGTGCCAGCAGCCAAGAAGGGTCCCCAGCGGGAAGACGTGAGCAGTTCTTC. Translating it yields CASSQEGSPAGRREQFF.

This clonotype came up a few times. This chain uses TRBV7-9 with TRBJ2-3, with D perhaps being TRBD1 or TRBD2 (6 bases each). Deletions cut 1 base from V and 5 bases from J, with 22 bases between. CDR1 and CDR2 from the germline V gene are SEHNR and FQNEAQ (reference sequence). The length of the CDR3 is 18 residues. The CDR3 coding sequence is TGTGCCAGCAGCTTAGTCGGCTCTGATGGGGGGCTCCGAGATACGCAGTATTTT. Residues: CASSLVGSDGGLRDTQYF.

The rearrangement links TRBV14 to TRBJ2-7, with TRBD1 matching 11 bases. V gave up 6 bases and J gave up 5 bases; unmatched junction bases: 9. CDR3 length: 15 residues. Germline V CDR1 and CDR2: SGHDN, FVKESK. In DNA, the CDR3 is TGTGCCAGCAGACACGGGACAGGGGGTATTCACGAGCAGTACTTC. It specifies CASRHGTGGIHEQYF.

The J gene is TRBJ1-1, the V gene TRBV6-4; D gene ambiguous. With 5 bases removed from V and 3 bases from J, the gap between germline ends came to 10 bases. Looked up from germline, CDR1 is MRHNA and CDR2 is SNTAGT. The CDR3 runs to 13 residues. The CDR3 here is CASSSRVDTEAFF. DNA of the CDR3: TGTGCCAGCAGTTCTAGAGTAGACACTGAAGCTTTCTTT.